This passage covers 28 T cell receptor beta chains from one sample sequenced in a study of response to subunit inactivated influenza vaccine. TCRdb recomputed calls from the RT-PCR reads with MiXCR, one row per CDR3 protein. The sample contains approximately 250,000 distinct CDR3 sequences, less than 15% of which appear only once. The sequencing here drew on non-naive T cells sorted from PBMCs, taken 14 days before vaccination. The source is a man aged 50-59 years who received an inactivated influenza vaccine.

This clonotype was picked up a small number of times. This chain uses TRBV20-1 with TRBJ1-1; tentative D call: TRBD1 (6 bases). V was pared by 0 bases and J by 1 base, with 12 bases between. This CDR3 region has 15 residues. CDR1 is DFQATT, CDR2 SNEGSKA, per germline (reference sequence). The CDR3 here is CSARDPGVANTEAFF. The CDR3 bases are TGCAGTGCTAGAGATCCAGGGGTTGCGAACACTGAAGCTTTCTTT.

This clonotype was detected ten times or more. CDR3 bases: TGTGCCAGCAGTACAGGGTTGGAGACCCAGTACTTC. Translation gives CASSTGLETQYF. The genes are TRBV6-6 and TRBJ2-5, with D tentatively TRBD1 (6 bases). Germline values: CDR1 MNHNY, CDR2 SVGAGI (reference sequence). The CDR3 runs 12 residues. Trimming pared 5 bases from V and 5 bases from J, leaving 9 bases between.

This clonotype has a count of ten or more. The chain combines TRBV7-2 with TRBJ2-3; 8 bases are shared with TRBD2. After removal of 5 bases from V and 4 bases from J, the junction contained 5 bases not matched to a gene. The CDR3 has 14 residues. Germline CDR1 SGHTA, CDR2 FQGNSA. The CDR3 sequence is CASSHSGVSDTQYF. CDR3 DNA: TGTGCCAGCAGCCATAGCGGGGTATCAGATACGCAGTATTTT. The whole variable domain, filled in from reference TRBV7-2 and TRBJ2-3, reads GAGVSQSPSNKVTEKGKDVELRCDPISGHTALYWYRQSLGQGLEFLIYFQGNSAPDKSGLPSDRFSAERTGGSVSTLTIQRTQQEDSAVYLCASSHSGVSDTQYFGPGTRLTVL.

This clonotype was seen ten or more times. This rearrangement joins TRBV7-2 to TRBJ2-7; D remains unclear. This CDR3 region has 13 residues. Germline V gene data show CDR1 as SGHTA and CDR2 as FQGNSA. V was pared by 5 bases and J by 5 bases, with 13 bases between. CDR3 sequence reads: CASSPGASDEQYF. DNA for the CDR3: TGTGCCAGCAGCCCCGGTGCGAGCGACGAGCAGTACTTC.

This clonotype showed up many times. The J gene is TRBJ2-3, the V gene TRBV15, with D perhaps matching TRBD2 (5 bases). The CDR3 is made up of 16 amino acids. V lost 0 bases and J 2 bases, leaving 12 bases between the germline ends. CDR1 and CDR2 (germline): LNHNV, YYDKDF (reference sequence). CDR3 loop: CATSREAGGLTDTQYF. The CDR3 DNA sequence: TGTGCCACCAGCAGAGAGGCGGGCGGCCTCACAGATACGCAGTATTTT.

This rearrangement joins TRBV5-1 to TRBJ2-1, with TRBD2 matching over 7 bases. The CDR3 covers 15 residues. CDR1 and CDR2 from the germline V gene are SGHRS and YFSETQ. V shed 0 bases, J shed 4 bases, and the junction held 4 bases outside the gene matches. The CDR3 DNA follows: TGCGCCAGCAGCTTGGAAGCGGGATCGTACAATGAGCAGTTCTTC. It codes for CASSLEAGSYNEQFF.

This clonotype occurred many times. The J gene is TRBJ2-7, the V gene TRBV5-1; unclear D gene. Germline V gives CDR1 SGHRS, CDR2 YFSETQ. This CDR3 contains 13 residues. The V end lost 1 base, the J end lost 3 bases, and 8 bases lay between the germline ends. The CDR3 DNA sequence: TGCGCCAGCAGCTTGTCAGCCAACTACGAGCAGTACTTC. This translates into CASSLSANYEQYF.

V is TRBV18 and J is TRBJ2-1, with D unresolved. Germline V CDR1 and CDR2: KGHSH, LQKENI. Trimming stripped 0 bases from V and 7 bases from J, with 13 bases between. The CDR3 covers 15 residues. The CDR3, as DNA: TGTGCCAGCTCACCACCGAGTATTAATCGGAATGAGCAGTTCTTC. This encodes CASSPPSINRNEQFF.

This chain uses TRBV4-3 with TRBJ2-3; 14 positions match TRBD2. Unmatched junction bases numbered 5, after V lost 0 bases and J lost 3 bases. CDR3 length equals 18 residues. The germline CDR1 and CDR2 sequences are LGHNA and YSLEER. The CDR3 protein is CASSQEWTSGGRTDTQYF. The CDR3 nucleotides read TGCGCCAGCAGCCAAGAATGGACTAGCGGGGGGAGAACAGATACGCAGTATTTT.

This clonotype was counted only a few times. This chain connects TRBV6-5 to TRBJ2-7, with 12 positions matching TRBD2. CDR3 size: 16 residues. Germline values: CDR1 MNHEY, CDR2 SVGAGI. V was pared by 5 bases and J by 6 bases, with 11 bases of the junction left unmatched. Written as DNA, the CDR3 is TGTGCCAGCAGTCACCTAGCGGGAGGGCCTGGGGGCGAGCAGTACTTC. Translating gives CASSHLAGGPGGEQYF.

This rearrangement joins TRBV3-1 to TRBJ1-1; D gene unclear. The CDR3 consists of 13 residues. V lost 1 base, J lost 1 base, and 4 bases lay in between. CDR1 and CDR2 from the germline V gene are LGHDT and YNNKEL (reference sequence). CDR3 nucleotides: TGTGCCAGCAGCCAAGTTGGGAACACTGAAGCTTTCTTT. The encoded protein is CASSQVGNTEAFF.

This clonotype was recorded many times. The CDR3 here is CASSLSAKAGVGTDTQYF. The CDR3 DNA follows: TGCGCCAGCAGCTTGTCAGCAAAGGCGGGAGTTGGCACAGATACGCAGTATTTT. The chain combines TRBV5-1 with TRBJ2-3; TRBD2 matches 7 bases. J lost 1 base, V lost 1 base, and 12 bases had no gene match. Germline lookup yields CDR1 SGHRS and CDR2 YFSETQ. The CDR3 has 18 residues.

This clonotype was detected only a few times. The V and J genes are TRBV29-1 and TRBJ1-1, with D hard to call. Per the germline V gene, CDR1 is SQVTM and CDR2 is ANQGSEA. The length of the CDR3 is 12 residues. The V gene lost 7 bases and the J gene lost 0 bases, with 9 bases spanning the gap. CDR3 coding DNA: TGCAGCGCCAAAGGGTTGAACACTGAAGCTTTCTTT. Translating gives CSAKGLNTEAFF.

The V and J genes are TRBV29-1 and TRBJ2-1; TRBD2 matches 10 bases. The CDR3 runs 16 residues. CDR1 is SQVTM and CDR2 is ANQGSEA in the germline V gene. With 2 bases clipped from V and 6 bases from J, the junction kept 10 bases outside the gene matches. CDR3 nucleotide sequence: TGCAGCGTTGAATACGGGCTAGCGGGGGTGCTCAATGAGCAGTTCTTC. It yields the protein CSVEYGLAGVLNEQFF.

This rearrangement joins TRBV4-1 to TRBJ2-1; no clear D. Looked up from germline, CDR1 is MGHRA and CDR2 is YSYEKL. The CDR3 has 15 residues. V was trimmed by 0 bases and J by 7 bases, leaving 13 bases between them. The CDR3 region has the DNA TGCGCCAGCAGCCAAGACCCTAATCCTGGTAATGAGCAGTTCTTC. Its translation: CASSQDPNPGNEQFF.

This clonotype came up many times. The rearrangement joins TRBV5-1 to TRBJ2-1; 11 nucleotides line up with TRBD2. Germline CDR1 SGHRS, CDR2 YFSETQ. The CDR3 runs 16 residues. Losses at the gene ends were 5 bases for V and 3 bases for J; bases not matched to a gene: 7. CDR3 nucleotides: TGCGCCAGCAGTCCACGGACTAGCGGGCACTACAATGAGCAGTTCTTC. Its protein product is CASSPRTSGHYNEQFF.

This clonotype was counted a few times. This rearrangement joins TRBV20-1 to TRBJ1-5, with TRBD1 matching 10 bases. The V gene end was trimmed by 5 bases and the J gene end by 3 bases; junction bases not matched to a gene: 4. The germline V gene encodes CDR1 DFQATT and CDR2 SNEGSKA (reference sequence). This CDR3 spans 14 amino acids. DNA for the CDR3: TGCAGTGCTCCCGGGACAGGGGACAATCAGCCCCAGCATTTT. Residues: CSAPGTGDNQPQHF.

The J gene is TRBJ1-3, the V gene TRBV10-3, with D hard to call. Germline CDR1 and CDR2: ENHRY and SYGVKD. V lost 6 bases, J lost 0 bases, and 12 bases lay in between. The CDR3 covers 15 residues. CDR3 DNA sequence: TGTGCCATCAGCGACCTCGGTAGCTCTGGAAACACCATATATTTT. Residues: CAISDLGSSGNTIYF.

The chain combines TRBV5-6 with TRBJ2-7, with 10 nucleotides matching TRBD2. Germline CDR1 and CDR2: SGHDT and YYEEEE. This CDR3 contains 13 residues. V lost 3 bases, J lost 9 bases, and 6 bases stayed unmatched. The CDR3 spells CASSSLAGGSQYF. CDR3 DNA: TGTGCCAGCAGCTCCTTAGCGGGAGGATCGCAGTACTTC. Full variable domain (rest looked up from reference TRBV5-6 and TRBJ2-7): DAGVTQSPTHLIKTRGQQVTLRCSPKSGHDTVSWYQQALGQGPQFIFQYYEEEERQRGNFPDRFSGHQFPNYSSELNVNALLLGDSALYLCASSSLAGGSQYFGPGTRLTVT.

In this sample, this clonotype turned up a few times. This chain connects TRBV12-3 or TRBV12-4 to TRBJ2-6; 7 bases map to TRBD1. The CDR3 has 15 residues. J lost 4 bases, V lost 6 bases, and 6 bases had no gene match. Here the CDR3 reads CASRTGSLGANVLTF. The CDR3 DNA follows: TGTGCCAGCAGGACAGGGAGTTTGGGGGCCAACGTCCTGACTTTC.

This clonotype was detected a few times. V and J are TRBV5-1 and TRBJ2-3; 8 bases fit TRBD2. Germline CDR1 is SGHRS and CDR2 is YFSETQ. The CDR3 loop spans 16 amino acids. The V and J ends lost 4 bases and 0 bases, in that order; junction bases with no gene match: 7. CDR3 amino acids: CASSLKLAESTDTQYF. The CDR3 DNA reads TGCGCCAGCAGCCTGAAACTAGCGGAGAGCACAGATACGCAGTATTTT.

The chain links TRBV10-2 to TRBJ2-3; the D gene is possibly TRBD2 (5 bases). The germline V gene encodes CDR1 WSHSY and CDR2 SAAADI. The V and J ends lost 2 bases and 1 base respectively, with 10 bases between them. CDR3 size: 15 residues. The CDR3 bases are TGCGCCAGCAGTGAGCTAACCGGGGGCACAGATACGCAGTATTTT. Translating it yields CASSELTGGTDTQYF.

This clonotype was observed a few times. The chain couples TRBV5-6 to TRBJ2-7; 11 bases line up with TRBD2. The ends lost 4 bases at V and 3 bases at J; junction bases unmatched: 15. The V gene's germline CDR1 is SGHDT and CDR2 YYEEEE. CDR3 size: 18 residues. As DNA, the CDR3 is TGTGCCAGCAGCCCCGCAGGACAGGGGCTAGCGGGAGGCTACGAGCAGTACTTC. The encoded protein is CASSPAGQGLAGGYEQYF.

This clonotype was observed many times. The chain joins TRBV15 to TRBJ1-4; 7 bases map to TRBD1. Germline CDR1 and CDR2: LNHNV and YYDKDF (reference sequence). After removal of 2 bases from V and 4 bases from J, the junction contained 4 bases not matched to a gene. The CDR3 has 15 residues. In DNA form, the CDR3 reads TGTGCCACCAGCAGACCCGGGACAGTTAATGAAAAACTGTTTTTT. It specifies CATSRPGTVNEKLFF.

This clonotype was picked up many times. This sequence joins TRBV7-9 and TRBJ2-3; D gene ambiguous. This CDR3 is built from 12 residues. Germline V gene data show CDR1 as SEHNR and CDR2 as FQNEAQ (reference sequence). V was trimmed by 2 bases and J by 2 bases, leaving 2 bases between them. DNA for the CDR3: TGTGCCAGCAGCTTATACACAGATACGCAGTATTTT. Translating gives CASSLYTDTQYF.

This clonotype was seen ten or more times. The gene calls are TRBV12-3 or TRBV12-4 and TRBJ1-5, with 8 bases that match TRBD1. The V segment lost 3 bases and the J segment 2 bases; nucleotides outside the gene matches: 0. CDR3 length: 14 residues. Written as DNA, the CDR3 is TGTGCCAGCAGTTTGACAGGGGGCAATCAGCCCCAGCATTTT. It codes for CASSLTGGNQPQHF.

The chain has TRBV18 and TRBJ1-1, with D unresolved. Trimming took off 1 base at V and 4 bases at J, with 13 bases between the two ends. The CDR3 covers 15 residues. Looked up from germline, CDR1 is KGHSH and CDR2 is LQKENI. The CDR3 sequence is CASSPLGREGTEAFF. The DNA of the CDR3 is TGTGCCAGCTCACCACTTGGGCGGGAGGGCACTGAAGCTTTCTTT.

This clonotype was seen only a few times. The chain couples TRBV5-1 to TRBJ2-3; 12 nucleotides match TRBD2. V shed 4 bases, J shed 2 bases, and the junction held 5 bases outside the gene matches. The CDR3 extends over 16 amino acids. Looked up from germline, CDR1 is SGHRS and CDR2 is YFSETQ. CDR3: CASSMRTSGITDTQYF. The DNA of the CDR3 is TGCGCCAGCAGCATGCGGACTAGCGGGATCACAGATACGCAGTATTTT.